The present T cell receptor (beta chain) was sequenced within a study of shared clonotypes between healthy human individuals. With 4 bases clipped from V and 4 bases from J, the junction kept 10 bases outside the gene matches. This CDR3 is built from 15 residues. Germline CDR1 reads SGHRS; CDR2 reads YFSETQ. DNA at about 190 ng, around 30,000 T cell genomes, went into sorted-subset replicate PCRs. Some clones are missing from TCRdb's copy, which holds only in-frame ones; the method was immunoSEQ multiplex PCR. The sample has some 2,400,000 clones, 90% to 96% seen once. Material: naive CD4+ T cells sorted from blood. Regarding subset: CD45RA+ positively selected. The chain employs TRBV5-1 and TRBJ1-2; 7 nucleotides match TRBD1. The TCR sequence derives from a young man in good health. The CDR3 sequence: CASSTSGTVSYGYTF. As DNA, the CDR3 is TGCGCCAGCAGCACCTCCGGGACAGTTAGCTATGGCTACACCTTC. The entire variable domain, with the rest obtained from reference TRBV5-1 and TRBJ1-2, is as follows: KAGVTQTPRYLIKTRGQQVTLSCSPISGHRSVSWYQQTPGQGLQFLFEYFSETQRNKGNFPGRFSGRQFSNSRSEMNVSTLELGDSALYLCASSTSGTVSYGYTFGSGTRLTVV.